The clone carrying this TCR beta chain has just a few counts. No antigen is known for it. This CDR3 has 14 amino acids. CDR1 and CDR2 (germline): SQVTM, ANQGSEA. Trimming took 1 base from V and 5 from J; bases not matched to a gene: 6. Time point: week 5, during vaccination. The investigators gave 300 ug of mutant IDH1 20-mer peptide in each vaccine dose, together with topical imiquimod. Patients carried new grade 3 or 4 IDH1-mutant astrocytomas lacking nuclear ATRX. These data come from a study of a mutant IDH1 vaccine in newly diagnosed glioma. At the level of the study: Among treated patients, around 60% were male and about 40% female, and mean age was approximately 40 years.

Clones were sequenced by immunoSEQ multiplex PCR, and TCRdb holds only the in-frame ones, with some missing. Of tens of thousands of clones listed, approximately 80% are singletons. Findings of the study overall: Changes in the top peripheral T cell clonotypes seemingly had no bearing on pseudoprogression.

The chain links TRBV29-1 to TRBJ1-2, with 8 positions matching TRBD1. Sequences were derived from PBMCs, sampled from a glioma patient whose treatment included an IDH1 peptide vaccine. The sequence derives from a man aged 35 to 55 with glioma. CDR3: CSVEVTQGGYGYTF. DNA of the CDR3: TGCAGCGTTGAAGTGACACAGGGGGGGTATGGCTACACCTTC.